This entry lists 26 T cell receptor beta chains sequenced from one sample in a study of OX40 agonist ivuxolimab in advanced cancers. Clones were read by immunoSEQ multiplex PCR, and TCRdb kept only the in-frame ones, dropping some. The sample consists of over 25,000 clones, more than 65% of them appearing once. The specimen was CD4+ or CD8+ T cells sorted from blood, collected in a trial of the OX40 agonist ivuxolimab. The origin of the receptors is an adult with an advanced solid tumor such as melanoma, head and neck, liver or kidney cancer.

J is TRBJ1-1 and V is TRBV5-4, with TRBD1 matching over 7 bases. The CDR3 is 15 amino acids. Germline V gene lookup returns CDR1 SGHNT and CDR2 YYREEE (reference sequence). Trimming took 1 base from V and 4 from J; bases not matched to a gene: 7. The chain's CDR3 is CASSLQGGEGTEAFF. The CDR3 DNA reads TGTGCCAGCAGCTTGCAAGGGGGCGAGGGCACTGAAGCTTTCTTT.

This clone was recorded once. J is TRBJ2-5 and V is TRBV7-8; possibly TRBD1 for D (5 bases). The CDR3 extends over 16 amino acids. Per germline, CDR1 SGHVS and CDR2 FQNEAQ. Trimming cost V 4 bases and J 1 base, with 16 bases left between them. The CDR3 DNA reads as TGTGCCAGCAGCTCCCTTTACGCAGGGCTCCAAGAGACCCAGTACTTC. Its translation is CASSSLYAGLQETQYF.

The chain has TRBV13 and TRBJ2-3; the D call may be TRBD1 or TRBD2 (6 bases each). CDR3 length: 16 residues. The V gene's germline CDR1 is PRHDT and CDR2 FYEKMQ (reference sequence). The ends were cut back, 5 bases at V and 3 bases at J, with 18 bases in the middle. CDR3 protein: CASSPPPGAGTDTQYF. As DNA, the CDR3 is TGTGCCAGCAGCCCTCCCCCGGGGGCCGGGACAGATACGCAGTATTTT.

The chain's CDR3 is CASKGLGVAKNIQYF. The CDR3 DNA follows: TGTGCCAGCAAGGGACTAGGGGTCGCCAAAAACATTCAGTACTTC. The chain recombines TRBV2 with TRBJ2-4, with 8 bases lining up with TRBD2. CDR1 SNHLY and CDR2 FYNNEI come from the germline V gene. V trimming: 7 bases; J trimming: 1 base; junction bases outside the gene matches: 6. This CDR3 spans 15 amino acids.

V usage is TRBV2 and J usage is TRBJ2-7; D uncertain. Trimming removed 6 bases from V and 6 bases from J, with 9 bases in between. CDR3 length equals 11 residues. Germline lookup yields CDR1 SNHLY and CDR2 FYNNEI. CDR3 sequence (DNA): TGTGCCAGCAGCCTCACGGGCGAGCAGTACTTC. It translates to CASSLTGEQYF.

This chain connects TRBV9 to TRBJ2-5; 7 nucleotides match TRBD2. This CDR3 is built from 13 residues. Germline V gene sequence: CDR1 SGDLS, CDR2 YYNGEE. The V segment lost 3 bases and the J segment 4 bases; nucleotides outside the gene matches: 3. The chain's CDR3 is CASSGTGGETQYF. The CDR3 nucleotides are TGTGCCAGCAGCGGTACGGGGGGAGAGACCCAGTACTTC.

This clone was picked up one time. This chain's CDR3 is CASSLDRGDEQYF. The CDR3 nucleotides are TGTGCCAGCAGCTTAGACAGGGGCGACGAGCAGTACTTC. The chain has TRBV7-6 and TRBJ2-7; 7 bases match TRBD1. The CDR3 has 13 residues. Germline assignment: CDR1 SGHVS and CDR2 FNYEAQ. V lost 1 base, J lost 5 bases, and 2 bases stayed unmatched.

The CDR3: CASSATWGGAWGNQPQHF. In DNA, the CDR3 is TGTGCCAGCAGCGCCACCTGGGGGGGGGCGTGGGGCAATCAGCCCCAGCATTTT. The chain is built from TRBV7-2 and TRBJ1-5, with a weak D call TRBD1 (6 bases). Between the trimmed V and J ends, which lost 5 bases and 2 bases, there was a span of 22 bases. The CDR3 runs 18 residues. Germline CDR1 and CDR2: SGHTA and FQGNSA. Filled out from reference TRBV7-2 and TRBJ1-5, the complete variable domain reads GAGVSQSPSNKVTEKGKDVELRCDPISGHTALYWYRQSLGQGLEFLIYFQGNSAPDKSGLPSDRFSAERTGGSVSTLTIQRTQQEDSAVYLCASSATWGGAWGNQPQHFGDGTRLSIL.

This clone has only a few counts. The chain carries TRBV7-9 and TRBJ1-1; a weak D match, TRBD1 (5 bases). V was clipped by 10 bases and J by 10 bases, with 10 bases between them. The germline gives CDR1 SEHNR, CDR2 FQNEAQ (reference sequence). The CDR3 extends over 9 amino acids. The CDR3 here is CAIGGIAFF. DNA for the CDR3: TGTGCCATCGGGGGTATAGCTTTCTTT.

The chain combines TRBV4-3 with TRBJ1-1; no clear D. The V end lost 3 bases, the J end lost 1 base, and 9 bases lay between the germline ends. From germline, CDR1 is LGHNA and CDR2 YSLEER. This CDR3 has 14 amino acids. CDR3 bases: TGCGCCAGCAGCCAGTCGGACCCGAACACTGAAGCTTTCTTT. Amino acid sequence: CASSQSDPNTEAFF.

Turning to this clone: Additional DNA sequences in this sample encode the identical CDR3. The rearrangement uses TRBV18 and TRBJ2-7, with D unclear. Trimming cost V 2 bases and J 1 base, with 6 bases left between them. CDR1 and CDR2 (germline): KGHSH, LQKENI. This CDR3 contains 13 residues. The CDR3 DNA is TGTGCCAGCTCACCAGACACGTCCTACGAGCAGTACTTC. This gives the protein CASSPDTSYEQYF.

CDR3 amino acids: CASSLREGPDEQFF. In DNA, the CDR3 is TGTGCCAGCAGCTTAAGGGAGGGTCCCGATGAGCAGTTCTTC. The chain links TRBV7-3 to TRBJ2-1; 7 bases fit TRBD2. Trimming took 1 base from V and 8 from J; bases not matched to a gene: 5. Germline assignment: CDR1 SGHTA and CDR2 FQGTGA. The CDR3 is made up of 14 amino acids.

The chain recombines TRBV27 with TRBJ2-3; D is uncertain. CDR1 is MNHEY and CDR2 is SMNVEV in the germline V gene (reference sequence). V gave up 5 bases and J gave up 0 bases, with 9 bases separating them. This CDR3 comprises 14 residues. The CDR3 bases are TGTGCCAGCAGTCTGACGACTAGCACAGATACGCAGTATTTT. Translating gives CASSLTTSTDTQYF.

The chain uses TRBV6-4 and TRBJ1-1, with TRBD1 identical over 7 bases. Germline V CDR1 and CDR2: MRHNA, SNTAGT. The CDR3 runs 13 residues. V was pared by 5 bases and J by 6 bases, with 6 bases of the junction left unmatched. The CDR3 DNA reads TGTGCCAGCAGTCAGGGGGTAGGAGCTGAAGCTTTCTTT. It is translated as CASSQGVGAEAFF.

The rearrangement uses TRBV27 and TRBJ1-6; no clear D. Germline lookup yields CDR1 MNHEY and CDR2 SMNVEV (reference sequence). Trimming took 3 bases from V and 8 from J, leaving 11 bases between them. The CDR3 runs to 14 residues. CDR3 region: CASSFGNTHSPLHF. DNA of the CDR3: TGTGCCAGCAGTTTTGGGAACACCCATTCACCCCTCCACTTT.

This clone is labeled as medium-sized. The chain is built from TRBV5-8 and TRBJ2-7; D remains ambiguous. This CDR3 contains 14 residues. Per the germline V gene, CDR1 is SGHTS and CDR2 is YDEGEE. V was clipped by 6 bases and J by 5 bases, with 18 bases between them. The CDR3 sequence is CASTGPGRWNEQYF. CDR3 DNA sequence: TGTGCCAGCACCGGCCCGGGTAGGTGGAACGAGCAGTACTTC.

This clone occurred once. The V and J genes are TRBV4-1 and TRBJ1-3; D is uncertain. Germline V gene lookup returns CDR1 MGHRA and CDR2 YSYEKL. V shed 1 base and J shed 0 bases, with 10 bases lying between them. The CDR3 extends over 16 amino acids. CDR3 sequence (DNA): TGCGCCAGCAGCCAAGGCAGACTCACCTCTGGAAACACCATATATTTT. Encoded protein: CASSQGRLTSGNTIYF.

V usage is TRBV19 and J usage is TRBJ1-5, with no clear D. V was trimmed by 5 bases and J by 0 bases, leaving 5 bases between them. Per the germline V gene, CDR1 is LNHDA and CDR2 is SQIVND (reference sequence). The CDR3 has 13 amino acids. CDR3 sequence (DNA): TGTGCCAGTAGTGGACCTAGCAATCAGCCCCAGCATTTT. Translating gives CASSGPSNQPQHF.

The rearrangement links TRBV4-1 to TRBJ2-7; perhaps TRBD1 as D (6 bases). The CDR3 length is 15 residues. The germline V gene has CDR1 MGHRA and CDR2 YSYEKL. Trimming stripped 1 base from V and 3 bases from J, with 13 bases between. In nucleotides, the CDR3 is TGCGCCAGCAGCCAAGTAAACAGGGCGAGCTACGAGCAGTACTTC. It encodes CASSQVNRASYEQYF.

This chain joins TRBV27 and TRBJ2-3; 7 nucleotides agree with TRBD2. CDR1 MNHEY and CDR2 SMNVEV come from the germline V gene (reference sequence). Germline trimming cut 4 bases from V and 5 bases from J; bases unmatched to any gene: 6. This CDR3 is built from 14 residues. CDR3 sequence: CASSSGGGGDTQYF. CDR3 in DNA: TGTGCCAGCAGTTCCGGCGGGGGAGGAGATACGCAGTATTTT.

This clone was seen a few times. The V gene is TRBV7-8, the J gene TRBJ1-4, with unresolved D. Trimming stripped 5 bases from V and 8 bases from J, with 18 bases between. The CDR3 totals 15 residues. Germline V gives CDR1 SGHVS, CDR2 FQNEAQ. This CDR3 is CASSEAGGPREKLFF. The CDR3 DNA reads as TGTGCCAGCAGCGAAGCAGGCGGCCCCAGGGAAAAACTGTTTTTT.

This clone was found once. The rearrangement links TRBV5-4 to TRBJ2-7, with unresolved D. Trimming shortened V by 2 bases and J by 3 bases, and 6 bases separated the two germline ends. Germline V gene lookup returns CDR1 SGHNT and CDR2 YYREEE (reference sequence). CDR3 length equals 12 residues. The CDR3 sequence: CASSLDGYEQYF. The CDR3 region has the DNA TGTGCCAGCAGCTTAGACGGCTACGAGCAGTACTTC.

The rearrangement joins TRBV18 to TRBJ2-5; the D gene is possibly TRBD1 (5 bases). CDR1 is KGHSH and CDR2 is LQKENI in the germline V gene. This CDR3 comprises 17 residues. Trimming removed 6 bases from V and 5 bases from J, with 25 bases in between. This chain's CDR3 is CASSQRVDRPVPETQYF. CDR3 DNA sequence: TGTGCCAGCTCGCAAAGGGTCGACAGACCGGTACCGGAGACCCAGTACTTC.

This clone appeared a single time. The chain uses TRBV10-2 and TRBJ2-1; the match to TRBD2 covers 13 bases. The germline gives CDR1 WSHSY, CDR2 SAAADI. The CDR3 totals 15 residues. With 8 bases clipped from V and 8 bases from J, the junction kept 9 bases outside the gene matches. The CDR3 nucleotides are TGCGCCAGCTCCCTAACTAGCGGGGGGGCCTATGAGCAGTTCTTC. It yields the protein CASSLTSGGAYEQFF.

This chain links TRBV19 with TRBJ2-1, with D possibly matching TRBD2 (5 bases). This CDR3 spans 15 amino acids. Per germline, CDR1 LNHDA and CDR2 SQIVND (reference sequence). Deletions cut 0 bases from V and 10 bases from J, with 16 bases between. CDR3 nucleotides: TGTGCCAGTAGTATAGATCGGGGTCTTCTAGGGGAGCAGTTCTTC. Protein product: CASSIDRGLLGEQFF.

This clone was counted a few times. This chain uses TRBV5-4 with TRBJ2-1; 9 bases fit TRBD2. V lost 2 bases and J lost 5; bases outside the gene matches: 5. This CDR3 region has 15 residues. Looked up from germline, CDR1 is SGHNT and CDR2 is YYREEE (reference sequence). The CDR3 region is CASSFIAGENNEQFF. CDR3 nucleotides: TGTGCCAGCAGCTTCATAGCGGGGGAAAACAATGAGCAGTTCTTC.